This TCR beta chain was sequenced during a study of T cell responses to AZD1222 COVID-19 vaccine. Study-wide background: Recipients boosted at about 4 weeks or about 12 weeks are pooled. Study results and caveats: Nearly half of the spike-specific TCRs reportedly recognize variant regions that carry no mutations. White British ancestry dominated among donors, who included more females, and clonal diversity was possibly underestimated.

As to this clone: Antigen: not known.

V was clipped by 4 bases and J by 4 bases; unmatched bases: 5. The CDR3 runs 14 residues. Germline CDR1 is KGHDR and CDR2 is SFDVKD. Repertoires were generated with immunoSEQ multiplex PCR, while TCRdb's copy carries only in-frame clones and drops some. Of more than 95,000 clones listed, about 90% were seen once; the top ten hold around 7.2%. The sequence derives from an adult in good health. Sequencing used peripheral blood, obtained on day 0 of AZD1222 vaccination. The chain recombines TRBV24-1 with TRBJ1-2; 7 bases agree with TRBD1. In DNA form, the CDR3 reads TGTGCCACCAGTGACGACAGGGTCGGCTATGGCTACACCTTC. This gives the protein CATSDDRVGYGYTF.